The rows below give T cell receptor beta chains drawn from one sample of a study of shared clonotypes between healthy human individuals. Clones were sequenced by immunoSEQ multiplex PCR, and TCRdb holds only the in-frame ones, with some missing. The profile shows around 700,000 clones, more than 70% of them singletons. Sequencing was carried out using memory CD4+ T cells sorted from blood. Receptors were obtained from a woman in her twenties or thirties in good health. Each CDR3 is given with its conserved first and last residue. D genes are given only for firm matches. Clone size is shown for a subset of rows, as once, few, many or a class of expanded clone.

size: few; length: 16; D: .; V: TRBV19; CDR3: CASRKGTAGTSTEAFF
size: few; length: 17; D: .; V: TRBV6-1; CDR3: CASSDQLRGSGANVLTF
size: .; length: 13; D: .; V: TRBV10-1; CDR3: CASSRNRDTEAFF
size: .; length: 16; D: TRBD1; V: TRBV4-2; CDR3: CASSQLGQGGNQPQHF
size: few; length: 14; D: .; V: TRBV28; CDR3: CASSSYRQVVTQYF
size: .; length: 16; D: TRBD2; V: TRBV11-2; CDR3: CASSTPMGTSGRELFF
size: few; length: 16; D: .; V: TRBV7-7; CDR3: CASSLGLGANTGELFF
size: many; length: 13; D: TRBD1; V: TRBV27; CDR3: CASRWTGNYEQYF
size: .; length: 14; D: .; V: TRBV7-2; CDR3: CASSTPPVWYEQYF
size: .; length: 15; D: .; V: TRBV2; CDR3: CASSVFEGGNTEAFF
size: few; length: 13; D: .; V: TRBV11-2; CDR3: CASSLEPLSAEYF
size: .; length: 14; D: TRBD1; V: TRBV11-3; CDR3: CASSLQGAGTEAFF
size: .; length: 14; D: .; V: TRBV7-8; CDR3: CASSSRGPSETQYF
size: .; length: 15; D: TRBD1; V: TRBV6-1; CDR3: CASSAPGTGSYEQYF
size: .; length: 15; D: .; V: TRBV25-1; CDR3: CASNLGGIGLYEQYF
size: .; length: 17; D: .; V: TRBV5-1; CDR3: CASSLERQGLGTGELFF
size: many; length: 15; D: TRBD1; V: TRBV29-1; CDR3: CSAPGQGRQNTEAFF
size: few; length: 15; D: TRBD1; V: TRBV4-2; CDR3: CASSQRDRESQPQHF
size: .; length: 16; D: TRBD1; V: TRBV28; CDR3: CAGSRGQGLGNTEAFF
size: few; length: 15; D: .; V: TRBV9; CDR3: CASSVGQGSNQPQHF
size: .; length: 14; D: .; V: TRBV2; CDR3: CASSEVVSTGELFF
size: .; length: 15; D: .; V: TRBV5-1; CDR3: CASSQGWTLTYEQYF
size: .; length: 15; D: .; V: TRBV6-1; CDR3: CASSSRTMSSYEQYF
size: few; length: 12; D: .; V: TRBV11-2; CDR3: CASGPYTDTQYF
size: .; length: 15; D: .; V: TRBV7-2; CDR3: CASSAGTPIQETQYF
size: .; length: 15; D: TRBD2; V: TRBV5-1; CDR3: CASSFSGRGSYEQYF
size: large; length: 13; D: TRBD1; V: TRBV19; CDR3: CASSIGNRGDAFF
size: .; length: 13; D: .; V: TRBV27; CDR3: CASSPTPGSWAFF
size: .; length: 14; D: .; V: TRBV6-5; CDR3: CASRAGHPKQEAFF
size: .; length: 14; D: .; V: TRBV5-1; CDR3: CASSLAVAGYEQYF
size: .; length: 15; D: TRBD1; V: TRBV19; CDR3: CASSDRGLRTGELFF
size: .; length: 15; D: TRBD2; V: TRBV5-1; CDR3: CASSVSSGSYNEQFF
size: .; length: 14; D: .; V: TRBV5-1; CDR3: CASSFGYKDEKLFF
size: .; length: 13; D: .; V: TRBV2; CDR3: CASSDQLVSEQFF
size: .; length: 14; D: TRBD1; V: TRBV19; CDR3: CASGNSGTGAEQYF
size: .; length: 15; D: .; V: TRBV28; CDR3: CASCPRGAGNYEQYF
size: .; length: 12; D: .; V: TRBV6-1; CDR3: CASRPSREKLFF
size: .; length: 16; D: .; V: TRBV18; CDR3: CASSREVHTPYNEQFF
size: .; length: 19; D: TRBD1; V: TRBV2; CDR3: CASRGRQGSVASGANVLTF
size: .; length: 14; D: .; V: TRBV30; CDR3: CASNNWAGTGELFF
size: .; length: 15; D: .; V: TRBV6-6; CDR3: CASSYSAVSHQPQHF
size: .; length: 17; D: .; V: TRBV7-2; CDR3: CASSPRVGASSYNEQFF
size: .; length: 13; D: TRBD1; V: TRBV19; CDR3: CASSRTGDTEAFF
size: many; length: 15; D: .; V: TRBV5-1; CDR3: CASSLATVSTDTQYF
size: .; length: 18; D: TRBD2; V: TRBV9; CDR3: CASSVALGTSTDTGELFF
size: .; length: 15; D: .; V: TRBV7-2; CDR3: CASSLVVLTQQTQYF
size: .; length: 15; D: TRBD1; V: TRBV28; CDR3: CASSIRTGKRAEAFF
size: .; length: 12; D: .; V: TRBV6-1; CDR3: CASRTEPYEQYF
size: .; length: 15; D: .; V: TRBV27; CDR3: CASSSTSGTSYEQYF
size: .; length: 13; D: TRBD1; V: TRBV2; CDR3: CASSVTGSHEQYF
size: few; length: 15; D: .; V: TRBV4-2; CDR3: CASSQAGRGNQPQHF
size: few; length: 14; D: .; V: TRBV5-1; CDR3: CASSLDGLRTEAFF
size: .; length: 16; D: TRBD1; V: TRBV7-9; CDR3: CASPSRGTGFRYEQYF
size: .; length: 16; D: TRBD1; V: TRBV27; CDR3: CASRQGAYCSGNTIYF
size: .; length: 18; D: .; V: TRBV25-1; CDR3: CASSDFSGYISGANVLTF
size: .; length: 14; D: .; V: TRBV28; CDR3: CASSLSGGRQPQHF
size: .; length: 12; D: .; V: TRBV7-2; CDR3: CASSPGFNEQFF
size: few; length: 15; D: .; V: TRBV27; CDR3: CASSLFRQSTDTQYF
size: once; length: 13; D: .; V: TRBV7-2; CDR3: CASSLYQPGELFF